This entry lists 15 T cell receptor beta chains sequenced from one sample in a study of control samples from healthy donors and cancer patients. Generated by immunoSEQ multiplex PCR, the TCRdb table keeps only in-frame clones and is missing some. Of around 80,000 clones in the sample, roughly 91% are singletons; the top ten hold approximately 15%. Source material: blood. The receptors originated from a man over 45 in good health.

The chain recombines TRBV7-2 with TRBJ2-2, with D tentatively TRBD1 (6 bases). CDR3 length: 12 residues. Germline V gives CDR1 SGHTA, CDR2 FQGNSA. With 2 bases removed from V and 8 bases from J, the gap between germline ends came to 6 bases. The CDR3 loop reads CASSLQGGELFF. CDR3 DNA sequence: TGTGCCAGCAGCTTACAGGGGGGGGAGCTGTTTTTT.

This clone was detected once. The chain is built from TRBV29-1 and TRBJ1-1; D is ambiguous. The ends were cut back, 2 bases at V and 1 base at J, with 8 bases in the middle. CDR3 size: 13 residues. Germline lookup yields CDR1 SQVTM and CDR2 ANQGSEA. The CDR3 bases are TGCAGCGTTGAAAGGTCAGGGAACACTGAAGCTTTCTTT. This encodes CSVERSGNTEAFF. The variable domain in full, completed from reference TRBV29-1 and TRBJ1-1, reads SAVISQKPSRDICQRGTSLTIQCQVDSQVTMMFWYRQQPGQSLTLIATANQGSEATYESGFVIDKFPISRPNLTFSTLTVSNMSPEDSSIYLCSVERSGNTEAFFGQGTRLTVV.

The chain joins TRBV5-1 to TRBJ1-1; D is unresolved. V lost 0 bases and J 3 bases, leaving 6 bases between the germline ends. This CDR3 has 13 amino acids. Looked up from germline, CDR1 is SGHRS and CDR2 is YFSETQ. The CDR3 spells CASSLEPDTEAFF. The CDR3, as DNA: TGCGCCAGCAGCTTGGAACCGGACACTGAAGCTTTCTTT.

The gene calls are TRBV10-1 and TRBJ1-5, with D possibly matching TRBD1 (6 bases). This CDR3 comprises 14 residues. The germline V and J ends were trimmed by 8 bases and 7 bases, with 18 bases remaining between them. Germline V gene data show CDR1 as WNHNN and CDR2 as SYGVQD (reference sequence). The CDR3 sequence is CASSRGRWEQPQHF. The CDR3, as DNA: TGCGCCAGCTCCCGGGGGCGTTGGGAGCAGCCCCAGCATTTT.

This chain links TRBV19 with TRBJ1-1; D possibly corresponds to TRBD1 (5 bases). The CDR3 extends over 14 amino acids. In germline, CDR1 is LNHDA, CDR2 SQIVND (reference sequence). The ends were cut back, 2 bases at V and 1 base at J, with 8 bases in the middle. The CDR3 region has the DNA TGTGCCAGTAGTATACGACAGCCGAACACTGAAGCTTTCTTT. Protein: CASSIRQPNTEAFF.

This rearrangement joins TRBV5-6 to TRBJ1-2; 8 bases are shared with TRBD1. CDR1 is SGHDT, CDR2 YYEEEE, per germline. V trimming: 7 bases; J trimming: 2 bases; junction bases outside the gene matches: 13. The CDR3 loop spans 16 amino acids. The CDR3 coding sequence is TGTGCCAGCGGTCTCCCCCGGACAGGGAACAACTATGGCTACACCTTC. Protein sequence: CASGLPRTGNNYGYTF.

The chain has TRBV19 and TRBJ1-5; 8 nucleotides align to TRBD1. Germline V lookup: CDR1 LNHDA, CDR2 SQIVND (reference sequence). The CDR3 has 16 residues. After removal of 7 bases from V and 2 bases from J, the junction contained 10 bases not matched to a gene. CDR3 protein: CASTGTGRRGNQPQHF. CDR3 sequence (DNA): TGTGCCAGTACTGGGACAGGACGGAGGGGCAATCAGCCCCAGCATTTT.

The V gene is TRBV6-4, the J gene TRBJ1-5, with D unresolved. CDR3 length: 13 amino acids. Trimming stripped 2 bases from V and 6 bases from J, with 8 bases between. Germline CDR1 is MRHNA and CDR2 is SNTAGT. CDR3 in amino acids: CASSDRPGQPQHF. CDR3 sequence (DNA): TGTGCCAGCAGTGACAGGCCTGGTCAGCCCCAGCATTTT.

The CDR3 loop reads CASSSWGASNEKLFF. CDR3 sequence (DNA): TGTGCCAGCAGTTCTTGGGGGGCATCGAATGAAAAACTGTTTTTT. The chain has TRBV27 and TRBJ1-4; a weak D match, TRBD1 (6 bases). V lost 4 bases and J lost 5, with 14 bases in between. The CDR3 is 15 amino acids. In germline, CDR1 is MNHEY, CDR2 SMNVEV (reference sequence).

Turning to this clone: A junction boundary mismatches the germline segment, possibly from a read error. The V gene is TRBV5-6, the J gene TRBJ2-3, with 7 nucleotides matching TRBD1. This CDR3 region has 15 residues. CDR1 is SGHDT, CDR2 YYEEEE, per germline. In DNA form, the CDR3 reads TGTGCCAGCAGCTTGCGAAGCGCGCGGACAGGTACGCAGTATTTT. Translation: CASSLRSARTGTQYF. Using reference TRBV5-6 and TRBJ2-3 for the parts outside the CDR3, the full variable domain is DAGVTQSPTHLIKTRGQQVTLRCSPKSGHDTVSWYQQALGQGPQFIFQYYEEEERQRGNFPDRFSGHQFPNYSSELNVNALLLGDSALYLCASSLRSARTGTQYFGPGTRLTVL.

The chain combines TRBV12-5 with TRBJ2-3, with 8 bases that match TRBD1. The CDR3 covers 14 residues. J gave up 4 bases and V 3 bases, and 3 bases lay outside the gene matches. CDR1 LGHNT and CDR2 FRNRAP come from the germline V gene. The CDR3 sequence: CASGFGTGSDTQYF. The CDR3 nucleotides read TGTGCTAGTGGTTTCGGGACAGGTTCAGATACGCAGTATTTT.

CDR3: CASSPLDVEGYTF. CDR3 nucleotides: TGTGCCAGCTCACCCTTGGACGTGGAAGGCTACACCTTC. The V gene is TRBV18, the J gene TRBJ1-2; D is uncertain. The germline V gene encodes CDR1 KGHSH and CDR2 LQKENI. The CDR3 runs to 13 residues. Trimming removed 3 bases at V and 8 bases at J, with 13 bases between.

The V call is TRBV7-9, the J call TRBJ1-1; D is undetermined. The V gene lost 5 bases and the J gene lost 2 bases, with 15 bases spanning the gap. Looked up from germline, CDR1 is SEHNR and CDR2 is FQNEAQ (reference sequence). The CDR3 spans 15 residues. The chain's CDR3 is CASSPIRDFNTEAFF. The CDR3 DNA follows: TGTGCCAGCAGCCCAATCCGGGATTTTAACACTGAAGCTTTCTTT.

The chain combines TRBV5-8 with TRBJ1-6; D might be TRBD1 (5 bases). The CDR3 is made up of 14 amino acids. CDR1 and CDR2 (germline): SGHTS, YDEGEE. Trimming stripped 0 bases from V and 4 bases from J, with 5 bases between. Here the CDR3 DNA reads TGTGCCAGCAGCTTGGCAGGGTATAATTCACCCCTCCACTTT. Its translation: CASSLAGYNSPLHF.

The chain recombines TRBV25-1 with TRBJ2-2; D may be TRBD1 (5 bases). Trimming pared 5 bases from V and 5 bases from J, leaving 6 bases between. CDR1 and CDR2 (germline): MGHDK, SYGVNS. The CDR3 totals 12 residues. The DNA of the CDR3 is TGTGCCAGCAGTAGGGGAACCGGGGAGCTGTTTTTT. Translating it yields CASSRGTGELFF.